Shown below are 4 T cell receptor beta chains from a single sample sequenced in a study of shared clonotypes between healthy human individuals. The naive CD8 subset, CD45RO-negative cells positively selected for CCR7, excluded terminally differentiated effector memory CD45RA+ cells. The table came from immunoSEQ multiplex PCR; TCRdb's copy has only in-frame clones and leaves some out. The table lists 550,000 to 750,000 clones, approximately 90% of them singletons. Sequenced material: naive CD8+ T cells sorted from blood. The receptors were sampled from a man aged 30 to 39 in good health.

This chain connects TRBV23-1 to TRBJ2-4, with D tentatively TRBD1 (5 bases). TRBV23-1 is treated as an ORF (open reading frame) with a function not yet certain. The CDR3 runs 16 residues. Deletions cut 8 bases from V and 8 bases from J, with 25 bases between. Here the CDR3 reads CASAKGIREVLDIQYF. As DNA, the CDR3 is TGCGCCAGCGCCAAGGGGATCCGCGAGGTTTTGGACATTCAGTACTTC.

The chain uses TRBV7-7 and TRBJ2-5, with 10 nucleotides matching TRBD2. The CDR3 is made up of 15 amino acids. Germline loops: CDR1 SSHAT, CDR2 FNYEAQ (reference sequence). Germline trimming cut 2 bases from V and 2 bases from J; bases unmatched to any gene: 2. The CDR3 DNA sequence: TGTGCCAGCAGCTTACTAGCGGGAGTTCAAGAGACCCAGTACTTC. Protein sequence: CASSLLAGVQETQYF.

The CDR3 spells CASSIAIGTSGIGRITDTQYF. The CDR3 DNA reads TGTGCCAGTAGTATAGCTATCGGGACTAGCGGGATAGGGCGGATCACAGATACGCAGTATTTT. The J gene is TRBJ2-3, the V gene TRBV19; 13 nucleotides agree with TRBD2. The CDR3 is 21 residues long. V shed 1 base and J 2 bases; nucleotides not matched to a gene: 15. The germline V gene has CDR1 LNHDA and CDR2 SQIVND (reference sequence).

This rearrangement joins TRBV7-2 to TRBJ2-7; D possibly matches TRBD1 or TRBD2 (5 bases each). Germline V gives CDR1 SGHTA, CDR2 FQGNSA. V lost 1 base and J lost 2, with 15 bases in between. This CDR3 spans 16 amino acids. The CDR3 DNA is TGTGCCAGCAGCTTAGGGGTTGAGGGGTTTCCCTACGAGCAGTACTTC. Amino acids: CASSLGVEGFPYEQYF.